This T cell receptor beta chain was obtained from a study of T cells after yellow fever vaccination (dated by TCRdb to between 2017 and 2020). With respect to the entire study: The SMART-Seq v4 Ultra Low Input RNA kit was used to prepare libraries from fractions with low cell numbers. Two healthy male donors, one aged 18 to 30 and one aged 30 to 40 years, were included in the cohort. To follow T-cell clones before and after primary and booster YFV17D yellow fever vaccination, bulk TCR alpha and beta repertoires were sequenced over time. Blood samples were taken at several timepoints before and after primary and secondary immunization, and bulk PBMC replicates and cell subsets were isolated. What the authors observed across the whole study: After the booster, most clones that had expanded after primary vaccination were detected again (nearly 97% of CD4 and roughly nine tenths of CD8), suggesting broad maintenance of memory. Only a couple of donors were included in the study, so the extent to which the findings can be generalized is limited. A small fraction of clonotypes showed up in both the CD4 and CD8 compartments, probably as a result of convergent recombination. The secondary T-cell response was found to be weaker but faster than the primary response, with a peak reached on day 5 rather than on day 15. Because abundant contaminating clonotypes from the bulk population could be contained in FACS-sorted repertoires, computational filtering was required.

Measured from the cysteine to the phenylalanine, the CDR3 is 14 residues long. Only CDR3 DNA remains: 42 bases, in frame from the first base. Between the V and J ends, shortened by 0 bases and 7 bases respectively, the junction contains 15 bases. CDR1 and CDR2 are read off the germline V gene (reference sequence) as GTSNPN and SVGIG. This sample was sequenced with an Illumina NovaSeq 6000. TCR cDNA was made using 5'RACE template switching, a step that added a universal primer site and unique molecular identifiers. cDNA synthesis was primed from both the TCR alpha and TCR beta constant segments. Libraries were amplified in two PCR steps, with sample barcodes and sequencing adapters added in the second step. Sequencing of the libraries was done on either Illumina HiSeq 2500 (2x100 bp) or NovaSeq (2x150 bp). The study's own analysis went as follows. MIGEC was used to demultiplex reads and collapse the reads into UMI consensus sequences, and MiXCR was used for V(D)J alignment. Vaccine-responding clonotypes were identified with edgeR using replicate PBMC samples, with FDR below 0.01 and a log2 fold change above 5 up to day 15 being required. Each bulk clonotype received a CD4 or CD8 identity based on whether the sequenced CD4 or CD8 repertoire contained that clonotype at higher abundance. Clones were called with MiXCR by TCRdb after fastp trimmed the public reads at Q25, and only in-frame beta chains were retained. Under each unique CDR3 protein, matching rows form one entry showing the most common genes and DNA. The V and J calls and clone size come from TCRdb's table, not from the authors' own analysis. This sample is represented by 120,000 or so distinct CDR3 sequences; approximately 16% of them were singletons. Clones ranked in the top ten supply 43% of the sample.

For this clonotype: It has no known antigen specificity. The record has no base qualities; no much larger clone is one base away.

The sample's treatment or condition label, in plain terms: live attenuated yellow fever vaccine strain. PBMCs were isolated from peripheral blood using a standard Ficoll-Paque protocol. CD4 and CD8 T-cell fractions were isolated with Dynabeads CD4 and CD8 positive selection kits. TriZol was used to extract RNA from bulk PBMCs, CD4 and CD8 fractions, and dextramer-positive and dextramer-negative fractions. The material sequenced was CD8+ T cells sorted from PBMCs, taken 5 days after the yellow fever booster vaccination. The chain is assembled from TRBV30 and TRBJ2-5, with the identity of the D gene unclear. This TCR derives from a man between 18 and 35 years old who received the YFV17D yellow fever vaccine. CDR3 protein: CAWSVVDHLGTQYF. The nucleotide sequence reads as follows: TGTGCCTGGAGTGTTGTGGACCACCTAGGGACCCAGTACTTC.